This T cell receptor beta chain was recorded in a study of molecular identifiers for immune sequencing clone quantification. Study findings and constraints: More than 97% of effector molecules, versus under 1% of naive-cell molecules, belonged to clones above 20 RNA copies.

This clonotype was counted ten times or more. What it binds is unknown. TCRdb re-called the PCR reads with MiXCR, one entry per CDR3 protein. This table holds over 60,000 distinct CDR3 sequences, about 20% found once. Between about 19,000 and 1,100,000 sorted cells, with 10%, 30% or 50% RNA, yielded naive CD8 libraries. Based on a CD8+CD4-CCR7+CD45RA+ profile, naive CD8 T cells were sorted. The sequenced sample consisted of naive CD8+ T cells from blood, with Jurkat cell RNA spiked in. Subset indicated: FACS-sorted CD8+CD4-CCR7+CD45RA+ naive T cells. This TCR was sampled from a human donor in good health. Some libraries in this study had Jurkat cell RNA spiked in.

The CDR3 sequence: CASSPWDFQETQYF. CDR3 bases: TGTGCCAGCAGCCCCTGGGACTTCCAAGAGACCCAGTACTTC. J is TRBJ2-5 and V is TRBV9; D is possibly TRBD2 (6 bases). This CDR3 is built from 14 residues. Per the germline V gene, CDR1 is SGDLS and CDR2 is YYNGEE. Trimming stripped 4 bases from V and 1 base from J, with 11 bases between.